This TCR beta chain was sequenced for a study of T-cell reconstitution after alpha-beta-depleted transplantation in children. The study, taken as a whole, reports: T-cell counts and diversity at one year following transplant were attributed mainly to newly produced T cells. Surviving recipient T cells and thymic progenitors accounted for the high day-60 TCRbeta diversity observed in some patients. By about two months after transplant, alpha-beta T cells reportedly arose from several hundred graft clones that had expanded.

In its sample, this clonotype was seen many times. Its cognate antigen is unknown. The length of the CDR3 is 14 residues. Germline CDR1 and CDR2: SQVTM and ANQGSEA. After removal of 5 bases from V and 6 bases from J, the junction contained 7 bases not matched to a gene. The TCRbeta library was prepared with unique molecular identifiers. One entry per CDR3 protein results from TCRdb running MiXCR on the PCR reads. The profile shows about 400,000 distinct CDR3 sequences, around 15% of them singletons. This clonotype was obtained from a boy younger than two who had a stem cell transplant for Wiskott-Aldrich syndrome, so the T cells may come from the graft donor. The starting material was PBMCs, mostly from graft donor cells, obtained 360 days after TCRalphabeta/CD19-depleted stem cell transplant. The genes are TRBV29-1 and TRBJ2-7, with 13 bases aligning to TRBD2. CDR3 loop: CSVSRTSGGGEQYF. CDR3 coding DNA: TGCAGCGTTTCCAGGACTAGCGGGGGAGGCGAGCAGTACTTC.